This TCR beta chain was observed in a study of blood T cell repertoires in COVID-19. Background on the study: T cells, B-cell-depleted T cells, or PBMCs supplied cDNA or gDNA.

The CDR3 extends over 15 amino acids. The junction had 7 bases not matched to a gene; V was cut back by 3 bases and J by 4 bases. Germline V lookup: CDR1 SEHNR, CDR2 FQNEAQ (reference sequence). The repertoire was sequenced with immunoSEQ multiplex PCR; TCRdb's copy has only in-frame clones and lacks some. Counted here are 230,000 or so clones, roughly 88% occurring once; the ten biggest clones make up roughly 3.4%. This clone occurred once. Individuals aged about 18 to 89 years were recruited from roughly 22 US areas. Self-reported history from a screening survey and questionnaire set each donor's cohort.

The chain couples TRBV7-9 to TRBJ2-3; 7 bases agree with TRBD2. The material sequenced was PBMCs or T cells enriched from blood (not recorded which). This clonotype originated in a woman aged 40 to 55 with acute COVID-19. The CDR3 DNA follows: TGTGCCAGCAGCTTGACTAGCAATCCCCCAGATACGCAGTATTTT. This codes for CASSLTSNPPDTQYF.